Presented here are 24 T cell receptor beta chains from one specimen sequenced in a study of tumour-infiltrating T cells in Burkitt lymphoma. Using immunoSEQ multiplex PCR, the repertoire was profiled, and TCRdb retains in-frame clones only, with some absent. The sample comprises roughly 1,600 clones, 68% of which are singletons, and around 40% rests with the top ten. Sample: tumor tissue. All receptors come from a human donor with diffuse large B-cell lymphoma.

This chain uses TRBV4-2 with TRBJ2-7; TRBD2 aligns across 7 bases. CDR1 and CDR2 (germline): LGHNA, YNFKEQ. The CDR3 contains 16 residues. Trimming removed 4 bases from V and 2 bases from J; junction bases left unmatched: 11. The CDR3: CASSRPEAGWPYEQYF. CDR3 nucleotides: TGTGCCAGCAGCCGTCCGGAAGCGGGATGGCCCTACGAGCAGTACTTC.

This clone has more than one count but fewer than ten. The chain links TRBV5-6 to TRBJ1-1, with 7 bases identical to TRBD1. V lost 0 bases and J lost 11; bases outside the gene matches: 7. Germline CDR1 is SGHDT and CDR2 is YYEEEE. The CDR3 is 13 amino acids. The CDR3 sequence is CASSLDRTGVAFF. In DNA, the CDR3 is TGTGCCAGCAGCTTGGACCGAACAGGGGTTGCTTTCTTT.

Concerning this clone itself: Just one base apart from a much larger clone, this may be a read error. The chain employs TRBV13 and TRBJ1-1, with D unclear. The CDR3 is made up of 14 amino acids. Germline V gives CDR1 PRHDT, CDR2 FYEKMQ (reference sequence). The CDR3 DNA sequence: TGTGCCAGCAGCTTCCCCGGATCTAACATTGAAGCTTTCTTT. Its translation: CASSFPGSNIEAFF.

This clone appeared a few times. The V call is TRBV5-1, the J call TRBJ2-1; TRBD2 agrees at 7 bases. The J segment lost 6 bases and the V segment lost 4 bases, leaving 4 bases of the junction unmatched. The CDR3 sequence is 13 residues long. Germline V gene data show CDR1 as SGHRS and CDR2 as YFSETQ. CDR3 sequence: CASSPTSPNEQFF. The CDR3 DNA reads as TGCGCCAGCAGCCCGACTAGCCCCAATGAGCAGTTCTTC.

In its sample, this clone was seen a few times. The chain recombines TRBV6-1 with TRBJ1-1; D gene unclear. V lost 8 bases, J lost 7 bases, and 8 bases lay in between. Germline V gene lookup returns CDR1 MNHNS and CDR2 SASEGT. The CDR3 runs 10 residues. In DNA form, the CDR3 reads TGTGCCAGCCGTTCTGGTGAAGCTTTCTTT. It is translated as CASRSGEAFF.

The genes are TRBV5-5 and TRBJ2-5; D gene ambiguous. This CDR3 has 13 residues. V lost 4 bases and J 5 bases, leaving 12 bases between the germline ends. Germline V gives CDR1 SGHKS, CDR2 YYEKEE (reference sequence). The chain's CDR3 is CASSPRAWETQYF. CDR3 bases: TGTGCCAGCAGCCCCCGGGCTTGGGAGACCCAGTACTTC.

The CDR3 DNA reads TGTGCCAGCAGCTTAGTCGAGGGTTGGAAGGAGACCCAGTACTTC. Translated, it gives CASSLVEGWKETQYF. The rearrangement uses TRBV7-8 and TRBJ2-5, with D perhaps TRBD2 (5 bases). V was pared by 1 base and J by 5 bases, with 14 bases between. The CDR3 contains 15 residues. Germline CDR1 reads SGHVS; CDR2 reads FQNEAQ.

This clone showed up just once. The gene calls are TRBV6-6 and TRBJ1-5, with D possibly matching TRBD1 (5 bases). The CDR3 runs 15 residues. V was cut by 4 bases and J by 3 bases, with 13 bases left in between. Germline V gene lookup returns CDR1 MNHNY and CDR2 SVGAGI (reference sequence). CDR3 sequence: CASSLGRRYNQPQHF. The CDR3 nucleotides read TGTGCCAGCAGTTTGGGACGGAGGTACAATCAGCCCCAGCATTTT.

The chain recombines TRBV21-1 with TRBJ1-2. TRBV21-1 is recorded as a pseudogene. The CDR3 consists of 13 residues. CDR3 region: CASSKRGPYGYTF. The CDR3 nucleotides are TGTGCCAGCAGCAAAAGAGGGCCCTATGGCTACACCTTC.

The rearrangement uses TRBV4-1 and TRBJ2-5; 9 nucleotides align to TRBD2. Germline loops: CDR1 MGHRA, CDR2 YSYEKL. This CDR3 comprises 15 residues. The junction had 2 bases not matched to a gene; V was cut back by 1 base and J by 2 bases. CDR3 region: CASSQGLAGQETQYF. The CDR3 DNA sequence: TGCGCCAGCAGCCAAGGGCTAGCGGGGCAAGAGACCCAGTACTTC.

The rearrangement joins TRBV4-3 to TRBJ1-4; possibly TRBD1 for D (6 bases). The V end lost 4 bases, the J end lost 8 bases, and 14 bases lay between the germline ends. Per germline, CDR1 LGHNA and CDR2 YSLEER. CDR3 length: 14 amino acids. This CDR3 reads CASSPSSRGEKLFF. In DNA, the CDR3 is TGCGCCAGCAGCCCCTCGAGTAGGGGGGAAAAACTGTTTTTT.

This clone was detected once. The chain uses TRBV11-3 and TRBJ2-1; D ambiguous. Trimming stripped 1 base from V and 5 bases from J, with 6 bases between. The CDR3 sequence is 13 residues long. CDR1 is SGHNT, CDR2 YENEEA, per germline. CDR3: CASSLGRNNEQFF. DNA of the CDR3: TGTGCCAGCAGCTTAGGAAGAAACAATGAGCAGTTCTTC. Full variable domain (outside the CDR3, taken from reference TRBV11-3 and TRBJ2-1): EAGVVQSPRYKIIEKKQPVAFWCNPISGHNTLYWYLQNLGQGPELLIRYENEEAVDDSQLPKDRFSAERLKGVDSTLKIQPAELGDSAVYLCASSLGRNNEQFFGPGTRLTVL.

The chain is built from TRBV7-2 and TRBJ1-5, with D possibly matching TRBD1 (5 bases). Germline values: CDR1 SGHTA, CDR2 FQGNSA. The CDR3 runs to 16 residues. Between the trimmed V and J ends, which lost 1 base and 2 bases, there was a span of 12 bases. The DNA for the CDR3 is TGTGCCAGCAGCTTAGGAGGGGACCGGCGCAATCAGCCCCAGCATTTT. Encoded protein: CASSLGGDRRNQPQHF.

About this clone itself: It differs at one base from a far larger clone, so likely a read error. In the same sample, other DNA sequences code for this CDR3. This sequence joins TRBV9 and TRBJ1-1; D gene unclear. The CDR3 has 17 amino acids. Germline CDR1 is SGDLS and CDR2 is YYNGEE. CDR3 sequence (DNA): TGTGCTAGCAGCGTAGAGCCGGGAGGAGCCTTGAACACTGAAGCTTTCTTT. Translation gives CASSVEPGGALNTEAFF.

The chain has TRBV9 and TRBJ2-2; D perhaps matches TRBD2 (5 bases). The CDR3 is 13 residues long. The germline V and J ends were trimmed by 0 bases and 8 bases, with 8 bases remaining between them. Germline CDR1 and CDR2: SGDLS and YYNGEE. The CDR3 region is CASSVDGGGELFF. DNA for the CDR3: TGTGCCAGCAGCGTAGACGGAGGTGGGGAGCTGTTTTTT.

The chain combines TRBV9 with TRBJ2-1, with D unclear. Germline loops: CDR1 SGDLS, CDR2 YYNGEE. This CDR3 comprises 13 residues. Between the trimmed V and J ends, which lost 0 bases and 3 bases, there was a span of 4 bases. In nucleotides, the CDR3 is TGTGCCAGCAGCGTAGGAAACTACAATGAGCAGTTCTTC. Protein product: CASSVGNYNEQFF.

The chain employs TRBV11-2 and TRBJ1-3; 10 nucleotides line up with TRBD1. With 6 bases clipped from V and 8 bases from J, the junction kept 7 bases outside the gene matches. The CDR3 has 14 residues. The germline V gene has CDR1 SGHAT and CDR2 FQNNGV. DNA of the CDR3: TGTGCCAGCAGAAATTTAGACAGGGGGCACACCATATATTTT. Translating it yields CASRNLDRGHTIYF.

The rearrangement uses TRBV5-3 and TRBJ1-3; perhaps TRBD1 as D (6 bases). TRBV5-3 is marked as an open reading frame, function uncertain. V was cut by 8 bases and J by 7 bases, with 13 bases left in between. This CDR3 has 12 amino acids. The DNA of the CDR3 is TGTGCCAGCGTCCAGGGGCCCAACACCATATATTTT. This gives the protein CASVQGPNTIYF.

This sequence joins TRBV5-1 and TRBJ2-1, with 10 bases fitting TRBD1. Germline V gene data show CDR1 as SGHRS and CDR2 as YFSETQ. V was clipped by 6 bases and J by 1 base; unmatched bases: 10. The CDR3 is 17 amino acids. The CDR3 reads CASTVSGDRGSYNEQFF. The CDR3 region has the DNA TGCGCCAGCACCGTAAGCGGGGACAGGGGTTCCTACAATGAGCAGTTCTTC.

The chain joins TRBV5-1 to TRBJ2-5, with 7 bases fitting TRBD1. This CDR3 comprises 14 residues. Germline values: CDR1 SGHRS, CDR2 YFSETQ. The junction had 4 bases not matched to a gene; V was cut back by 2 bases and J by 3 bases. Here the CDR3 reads CASSLRQGEETQYF. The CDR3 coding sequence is TGCGCCAGCAGCTTACGACAGGGCGAAGAGACCCAGTACTTC.

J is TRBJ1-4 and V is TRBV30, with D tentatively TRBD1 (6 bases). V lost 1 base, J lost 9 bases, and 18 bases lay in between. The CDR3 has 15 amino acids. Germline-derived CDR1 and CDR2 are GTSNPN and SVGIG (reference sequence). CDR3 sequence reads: CAWSGGGAEEKKLFF. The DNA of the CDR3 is TGTGCCTGGAGTGGCGGGGGGGCTGAGGAAAAAAAACTGTTTTTT.

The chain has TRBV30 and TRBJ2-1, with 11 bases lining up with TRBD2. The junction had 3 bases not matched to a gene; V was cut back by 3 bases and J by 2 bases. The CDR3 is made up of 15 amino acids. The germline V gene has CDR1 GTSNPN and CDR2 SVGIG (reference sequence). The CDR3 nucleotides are TGTGCCTGGAGCCCGACTAGCGGGGCCTACAATGAGCAGTTCTTC. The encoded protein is CAWSPTSGAYNEQFF.

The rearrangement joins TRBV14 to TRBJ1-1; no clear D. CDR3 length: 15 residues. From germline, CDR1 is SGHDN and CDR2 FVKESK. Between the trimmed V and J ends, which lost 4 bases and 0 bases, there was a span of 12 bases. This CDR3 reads CASSPFHVMNTEAFF. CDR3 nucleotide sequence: TGTGCCAGCAGCCCCTTCCACGTTATGAACACTGAAGCTTTCTTT.

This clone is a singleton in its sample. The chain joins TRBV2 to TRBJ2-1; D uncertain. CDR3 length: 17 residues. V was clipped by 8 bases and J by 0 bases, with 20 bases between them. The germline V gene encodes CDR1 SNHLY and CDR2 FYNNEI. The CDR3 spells CASLPLNLLSSYNEQFF. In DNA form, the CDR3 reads TGTGCCAGCCTCCCCCTCAATCTCCTAAGCTCCTACAATGAGCAGTTCTTC. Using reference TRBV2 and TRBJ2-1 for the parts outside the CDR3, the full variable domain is EPEVTQTPSHQVTQMGQEVILRCVPISNHLYFYWYRQILGQKVEFLVSFYNNEISEKSEIFDDQFSVERPDGSNFTLKIRSTKLEDSAMYFCASLPLNLLSSYNEQFFGPGTRLTVL.